The 8 T cell receptor beta chains below come from one sample, sequenced in a study of T-cell memory formation after mild COVID-19 (dated by TCRdb to the early 2020s). Library prep was done by 5' RACE. The sequencer listed for this sample is Illumina NovaSeq 6000. The public reads were reprocessed in TCRdb via fastp at Q25 and MiXCR, keeping in-frame beta chains. Here each entry gathers all rows of one CDR3 protein and keeps the most common genes and DNA. For this sample the table gives about 150,000 distinct CDR3 sequences, of which around 21% were detected only once. The ten most abundant clones make up around 2.5% of the sample. The sequenced sample consisted of PBMCs or a T cell subset sorted from them (not recorded which). The receptors were gathered from an adult woman who had mild COVID-19 (a few samples of this study predate the infection). The sample titles of this study are shuffled in the database, so cell type and time point are left out; the donor was told from shared clones.

This chain connects TRBV5-1 to TRBJ2-1; 11 nucleotides match TRBD1. This CDR3 region has 15 residues. The junction had 8 bases not matched to a gene; V was cut back by 4 bases and J by 8 bases. Germline V gene data show CDR1 as SGHRS and CDR2 as YFSETQ. The CDR3 bases are TGCGCCAGCAGCCCCGGACAGGGGGCGAGGCATGAGCAGTTCTTC. Amino acid sequence: CASSPGQGARHEQFF.

The genes are TRBV7-9 and TRBJ2-7; D gene unclear. This CDR3 region has 13 residues. Germline V gene lookup returns CDR1 SEHNR and CDR2 FQNEAQ (reference sequence). V lost 5 bases, J lost 3 bases, and 11 bases lay in between. The CDR3 protein is CASSRTERYEQYF. DNA of the CDR3: TGTGCCAGCAGCAGGACCGAACGCTACGAGCAGTACTTC.

This clonotype was seen a handful of times. The CDR3 nucleotides read TGCGCCAGCAGCTTGAACAGCTGGCCTTACGAGCAGTACTTC. Translated, it gives CASSLNSWPYEQYF. The chain recombines TRBV5-1 with TRBJ2-7, with D unclear. Looked up from germline, CDR1 is SGHRS and CDR2 is YFSETQ. V dropped 1 base and J dropped 4 bases, with 12 bases sitting between them. There are 14 residues in the CDR3.

This clonotype was found many times. This chain connects TRBV7-9 to TRBJ2-5, with no clear D. This CDR3 has 12 residues. Trimming shortened V by 5 bases and J by 4 bases, and 8 bases separated the two germline ends. Looked up from germline, CDR1 is SEHNR and CDR2 is FQNEAQ (reference sequence). This CDR3 reads CASSPQGETQYF. Here the CDR3 DNA reads TGTGCCAGCAGCCCACAAGGAGAGACCCAGTACTTC.

This clonotype has more than one count but fewer than ten. CDR3 sequence reads: CSARDLTESSYNSPLHF. The CDR3 DNA reads as TGCAGTGCTAGAGACCTGACAGAGAGCTCCTATAATTCACCCCTCCACTTT. This chain connects TRBV20-1 to TRBJ1-6; possibly TRBD1 for D (5 bases). The CDR3 length is 17 residues. Germline V gene lookup returns CDR1 DFQATT and CDR2 SNEGSKA (reference sequence). V gave up 0 bases and J gave up 0 bases, with 12 bases separating them.

The chain is built from TRBV4-1 and TRBJ1-6, with D perhaps matching TRBD1 (5 bases). The CDR3 extends over 17 amino acids. Germline V gene data show CDR1 as MGHRA and CDR2 as YSYEKL. Deletions cut 0 bases from V and 0 bases from J, with 9 bases between. The CDR3 sequence is CASSQDEGSSYNSPLHF. CDR3 nucleotides: TGCGCCAGCAGCCAAGACGAGGGGAGCTCCTATAATTCACCCCTCCACTTT.

This clonotype was seen a few times. The chain combines TRBV6-2 or TRBV6-3 with TRBJ2-3; 8 bases match TRBD2. The CDR3 consists of 18 residues. The germline gives CDR1 MNHEY, CDR2 SVGEGT. V trimming: 0 bases; J trimming: 0 bases; junction bases outside the gene matches: 8. CDR3 loop: CASSYSGLASGSTDTQYF. The CDR3 DNA is TGTGCCAGCAGTTACTCGGGTTTGGCTAGCGGGAGCACAGATACGCAGTATTTT.

The V and J genes are TRBV5-6 and TRBJ1-1, with D perhaps TRBD1 (6 bases). V lost 0 bases, J lost 4 bases, and 7 bases lay in between. The length of the CDR3 is 13 residues. CDR1 SGHDT and CDR2 YYEEEE come from the germline V gene. CDR3 nucleotide sequence: TGTGCCAGCAGCTTGGGGGGGCCCACTGAAGCTTTCTTT. Protein: CASSLGGPTEAFF.